The 25 T cell receptor beta chains listed next were all sequenced from one sample in a study of T cell repertoires in cytomegalovirus infection. No antigen is known for these receptors. TCRdb analysed the reads with MiXCR anew, one entry per CDR3 protein. This sample has 700,000 to 950,000 distinct CDR3 sequences, with 30% to 35% found just once. The sample was cultured CD8+ T cells from PBMCs, taken from culture after CMV antigen stimulation. These receptors were taken from a human donor in good health (CMV status not recorded). Some clones in this sample may be carry-over from other donors' samples.

This clonotype came up a few times. The chain is built from TRBV6-2 or TRBV6-3 and TRBJ2-1, with 8 bases that match TRBD1. This CDR3 is 16 amino acids long. Germline CDR1 MNHEY, CDR2 SVGEGT. After removal of 5 bases from V and 3 bases from J, the junction contained 9 bases not matched to a gene. CDR3 coding DNA: TGTGCCAGCAGTACCTGGACAGGGCGACACTACAATGAGCAGTTCTTC. This codes for CASSTWTGRHYNEQFF.

There are a few counts of this clonotype. The rearrangement links TRBV12-3 or TRBV12-4 to TRBJ2-2; tentatively, D is TRBD1 (6 bases). The CDR3 runs 14 residues. Trimming shortened V by 0 bases and J by 7 bases, and 9 bases separated the two germline ends. CDR3 DNA sequence: TGTGCCAGCAGTTTAGCCCCAGGGGACGGGGAGCTGTTTTTT. Its translation is CASSLAPGDGELFF.

The chain uses TRBV10-3 and TRBJ2-1; a weak D match, TRBD2 (5 bases). V was cut by 6 bases and J by 4 bases, with 16 bases left in between. Germline lookup yields CDR1 ENHRY and CDR2 SYGVKD. CDR3 length equals 15 residues. In nucleotides, the CDR3 is TGTGCCATCAGGGGAGACTCCATAGTTTACAATGAGCAGTTCTTC. The encoded protein is CAIRGDSIVYNEQFF.

The chain links TRBV6-1 to TRBJ2-3; TRBD1 aligns across 8 bases. CDR3 length: 17 residues. J gave up 0 bases and V 2 bases, and 7 bases lay outside the gene matches. Germline V gene lookup returns CDR1 MNHNS and CDR2 SASEGT. CDR3 nucleotides: TGTGCCAGCAGTGAATGGCAGGGGGCCGATAGCACAGATACGCAGTATTTT. Its translation is CASSEWQGADSTDTQYF.

CDR3 sequence: CASSLSSGVFTDTQYF. In DNA, the CDR3 is TGTGCCAGCAGTTTATCCTCGGGGGTGTTCACAGATACGCAGTATTTT. The chain links TRBV27 to TRBJ2-3; possibly TRBD2 for D (6 bases). CDR1 is MNHEY and CDR2 is SMNVEV in the germline V gene (reference sequence). The length of the CDR3 is 16 residues. V lost 0 bases and J lost 2, with 12 bases in between.

The V and J genes are TRBV19 and TRBJ2-1; 11 bases are a match to TRBD2. Trimming cost V 3 bases and J 5 bases; bases outside gene matches: 6. Germline values: CDR1 LNHDA, CDR2 SQIVND (reference sequence). The CDR3 covers 16 residues. The CDR3 coding sequence is TGTGCCAGTAGTATCTCCGGGACTAGCGGTAACAATGAGCAGTTCTTC. Residues: CASSISGTSGNNEQFF. The full variable domain, with the rest looked up from reference TRBV19 and TRBJ2-1, is DGGITQSPKYLFRKEGQNVTLSCEQNLNHDAMYWYRQDPGQGLRLIYYSQIVNDFQKGDIAEGYSVSREKKESFPLTVTSAQKNPTAFYLCASSISGTSGNNEQFFGPGTRLTVL.

This clonotype has a handful of counts. CDR3 coding DNA: TGTGCCAGCAGTTCAGACAGGGCCGGGGCTGGACGTCAGCCCCAGCATTTT. It translates to CASSSDRAGAGRQPQHF. The V and J genes are TRBV27 and TRBJ1-5; 7 bases are shared with TRBD1. The CDR3 loop spans 17 amino acids. The germline V gene has CDR1 MNHEY and CDR2 SMNVEV (reference sequence). V lost 4 bases and J lost 6; bases outside the gene matches: 15.

J is TRBJ2-1 and V is TRBV7-9, with 9 nucleotides matching TRBD2. V trimming: 1 base; J trimming: 4 bases; junction bases outside the gene matches: 14. The V gene's germline CDR1 is SEHNR and CDR2 FQNEAQ (reference sequence). The CDR3 is 19 residues long. CDR3 region: CASSLDPLLAGFYYNEQFF. CDR3 nucleotide sequence: TGTGCCAGCAGCTTAGATCCATTACTAGCGGGTTTTTATTACAATGAGCAGTTCTTC.

This clonotype was counted only a few times. The rearrangement links TRBV6-1 to TRBJ2-3, with 10 positions matching TRBD2. In germline, CDR1 is MNHNS, CDR2 SASEGT. V dropped 11 bases and J dropped 0; count of bases not matched to a gene: 5. The CDR3 runs 14 residues. CDR3 sequence (DNA): TGTGCCCACGGACTAGCGGATAGCACAGATACGCAGTATTTT. It yields the protein CAHGLADSTDTQYF.

This clonotype was seen a handful of times. The chain combines TRBV7-9 with TRBJ1-2, with 11 bases matching TRBD1. Germline CDR1 is SEHNR and CDR2 is FQNEAQ (reference sequence). The V and J ends lost 1 base and 7 bases, in that order; junction bases with no gene match: 2. CDR3 length: 14 residues. CDR3 protein: CASSLGGTGGGYTF. The CDR3 coding sequence is TGTGCCAGCAGCTTAGGCGGGACAGGGGGTGGCTACACCTTC.

This clonotype was seen only a few times. The V gene is TRBV27, the J gene TRBJ1-1; a possible D gene is TRBD1 (6 bases). Between the trimmed V and J ends, which lost 0 bases and 1 base, there was a span of 9 bases. The CDR3 consists of 15 residues. Looked up from germline, CDR1 is MNHEY and CDR2 is SMNVEV (reference sequence). CDR3 sequence (DNA): TGTGCCAGCAGTTTATCGGCAGGGGCGAACACTGAAGCTTTCTTT. Translating it yields CASSLSAGANTEAFF.

The chain carries TRBV7-9 and TRBJ2-1, with a possible D match to TRBD2 (7 bases). V dropped 7 bases and J dropped 0 bases, with 16 bases sitting between them. This CDR3 has 16 amino acids. CDR1 and CDR2 from the germline V gene are SEHNR and FQNEAQ (reference sequence). In DNA, the CDR3 is TGTGCCAGCATCACAAGCGGGACACTCTCCTACAATGAGCAGTTCTTC. Its protein product is CASITSGTLSYNEQFF.

This clonotype was detected a few times. The chain has TRBV4-3 and TRBJ2-4; D possibly matches TRBD1 or TRBD2 (5 bases each). Germline loops: CDR1 LGHNA, CDR2 YSLEER. The germline V and J ends were trimmed by 1 base and 5 bases, with 9 bases remaining between them. CDR3 length equals 14 residues. The CDR3: CASSQGVGENIQYF. For the CDR3, the DNA is TGCGCCAGCAGCCAAGGGGTGGGGGAAAACATTCAGTACTTC.

V usage is TRBV6-1 and J usage is TRBJ2-7; no clear D. V was pared by 6 bases and J by 3 bases, with 21 bases between. CDR1 is MNHNS, CDR2 SASEGT, per germline. This CDR3 contains 16 residues. The CDR3 loop reads CASRSSNQQLRYEQYF. DNA of the CDR3: TGTGCCAGCAGGAGCTCAAACCAGCAGCTCCGCTACGAGCAGTACTTC.

This clonotype was observed a few times. This chain connects TRBV7-9 to TRBJ1-2; weak D call: TRBD1 (5 bases). CDR1 and CDR2 (germline): SEHNR, FQNEAQ (reference sequence). The V and J ends lost 5 bases and 6 bases respectively, with 19 bases between them. The CDR3 is made up of 15 amino acids. For the CDR3, the DNA is TGTGCCAGCAGCGGCGGGGGTATCAGCTCCGATGGCTACACCTTC. Its protein product is CASSGGGISSDGYTF.

On this clonotype: One junction end disagrees with the germline gene, perhaps due to a read error. This sequence joins TRBV7-4 and TRBJ2-7, with 9 bases identical to TRBD1. CDR1 and CDR2 (germline): SGHVT, SQSDAQ. The CDR3 consists of 16 residues. The CDR3 region is CASSLSIPGQGDNYNF. For the CDR3, the DNA is TGTGCCAGCAGCTTGAGCATCCCGGGACAGGGAGATAATTACAACTTC.

The rearrangement joins TRBV12-5 to TRBJ1-1; D is uncertain. The CDR3 extends over 15 amino acids. In germline, CDR1 is LGHNT, CDR2 FRNRAP. V lost 1 base to trimming and J lost 5 bases, with 14 bases between them. CDR3 protein: CASGLASPRRTEAFF. CDR3 in DNA: TGTGCTAGTGGTTTGGCCTCCCCAAGGAGAACTGAAGCTTTCTTT.

J is TRBJ2-3 and V is TRBV4-3; 7 bases agree with TRBD2. The V gene's germline CDR1 is LGHNA and CDR2 YSLEER. J lost 1 base, V lost 0 bases, and 7 bases had no gene match. The CDR3 consists of 17 residues. The CDR3 coding sequence is TGCGCCAGCAGCCAAGATCGGTGGGCGGGGGGCACAGATACGCAGTATTTT. Translating gives CASSQDRWAGGTDTQYF.

The chain combines TRBV9 with TRBJ2-1, with TRBD1 matching 11 bases. CDR3 length equals 16 residues. The J segment lost 5 bases and the V segment lost 3 bases, leaving 7 bases of the junction unmatched. Germline CDR1 is SGDLS and CDR2 is YYNGEE. CDR3 coding DNA: TGTGCCAGCAGCGCTGCCGGGACAGGGGGGCACAATGAGCAGTTCTTC. Protein: CASSAAGTGGHNEQFF.

This clonotype showed up just a few times. The chain combines TRBV12-3 or TRBV12-4 with TRBJ1-2; no clear D gene. The CDR3 has 13 residues. V lost 7 bases and J lost 2, with 11 bases in between. The CDR3, as DNA: TGTGCCAGCATTGGACCGCCCAACTATGGCTACACCTTC. Translated: CASIGPPNYGYTF.

This clonotype turned up a few times. This chain joins TRBV6-1 and TRBJ2-3; 8 bases align to TRBD2. V lost 4 bases, J lost 2 bases, and 5 bases stayed unmatched. Germline values: CDR1 MNHNS, CDR2 SASEGT. The CDR3 length is 15 residues. CDR3 in amino acids: CASSVWTSITDTQYF. CDR3 in DNA: TGTGCCAGCAGTGTATGGACTAGCATCACAGATACGCAGTATTTT.

V usage is TRBV7-8 and J usage is TRBJ1-1; no firm D call. The CDR3 covers 12 residues. V lost 1 base, J lost 7 bases, and 7 bases lay in between. Germline-derived CDR1 and CDR2 are SGHVS and FQNEAQ. The CDR3 nucleotides read TGTGCCAGCAGCTTAGGCCCGGGTGAAGCTTTCTTT. Amino acid sequence: CASSLGPGEAFF.

The V call is TRBV11-1, the J call TRBJ2-7, with 8 nucleotides matching TRBD1. The CDR3 spans 15 residues. With V trimmed by 7 bases and J by 0 bases, 8 bases remained unmatched. Germline CDR1 and CDR2: SGHAT and FQDESV (reference sequence). This CDR3 is CASTEGQVLSYEQYV. CDR3 sequence (DNA): TGTGCCAGCACCGAGGGACAGGTCCTCTCCTACGAGCAGTACGTC.

This clonotype has just a few counts. V usage is TRBV10-3 and J usage is TRBJ2-2; tentative D call: TRBD2 (5 bases). This CDR3 is built from 16 residues. V dropped 3 bases and J dropped 4 bases, with 15 bases sitting between them. Germline V gene data show CDR1 as ENHRY and CDR2 as SYGVKD. The CDR3: CAISELAGEATGELFF. CDR3 sequence (DNA): TGTGCCATCAGTGAATTGGCGGGTGAAGCCACCGGGGAGCTGTTTTTT.

V and J are TRBV27 and TRBJ2-3; TRBD2 aligns across 8 bases. Per the germline V gene, CDR1 is MNHEY and CDR2 is SMNVEV (reference sequence). V shed 5 bases, J shed 1 base, and the junction held 5 bases outside the gene matches. The CDR3 runs 15 residues. CDR3 protein: CASSAGGSRTDTQYF. In DNA, the CDR3 is TGTGCCAGCAGTGCGGGGGGCTCCCGCACAGATACGCAGTATTTT.